Included here is one TCR beta chain sequence, with context. Its target is unknown. Germline CDR1 is KGHSH and CDR2 is LQKENI. This CDR3 comprises 14 residues. V dropped 6 bases and J dropped 5 bases, with 11 bases sitting between them. The data are from a study of vaccination effects on CD4 cells after COVID-19. Assay used: immunoSEQ multiplex PCR; TCRdb lists only in-frame clones, some missing. The sample lists around 54,000 clones, 65% to 90% occurring once. With the ViraFEST assay, the study expanded antigen-specific CD4+ T cells using viral peptide pools, then sequenced them. Scientists isolated CD4+ T cells after a roughly nine-day culture period ended. Wells each received some 2.2 million PBMC, cultured with about 9.3 IU/ml IL-2 and 10 ug/ml peptides.

This sequence was found in a human donor who received a COVID-19 vaccine. The material was CD4+ T cells from PBMCs cultured with HCoV-229E spike peptides, obtained before COVID-19 vaccination. The rearrangement uses TRBV18 and TRBJ1-6, with no clear D. Written as DNA, the CDR3 is TGTGCCAGCTCGCCCAACGGAGATAATTCACCCCTCCACTTT. Translation: CASSPNGDNSPLHF.